Reported below is one T cell receptor (beta chain). Looked up from germline, CDR1 is KGHSH and CDR2 is LQKENI. The junction had 4 bases not matched to a gene; V was cut back by 1 base and J by 4 bases. The CDR3 contains 16 residues. The data are from a study of blood T cell repertoires in COVID-19. For the study at large: The analysed material was cDNA or gDNA that came from T cells, B-cell-depleted T cells, or PBMCs.

Those enrolled, adults aged roughly 18 to 89 years, came from under 25 US areas. Repertoires were generated with immunoSEQ multiplex PCR, while TCRdb's copy carries only in-frame clones and drops some. The sample holds almost 65,000 clones; 88% are singletons and the top ten take around 10%. V usage is TRBV18 and J usage is TRBJ2-6; TRBD1 agrees at 7 bases. The sample was PBMCs or T cells enriched from blood (not recorded which). The origin of this receptor is a woman in her 40s who had recovered from COVID-19. CDR3 nucleotides: TGTGCCAGCTCACCACTACAGGGGTCAGGGGCCAACGTCCTGACTTTC. Translating it yields CASSPLQGSGANVLTF.